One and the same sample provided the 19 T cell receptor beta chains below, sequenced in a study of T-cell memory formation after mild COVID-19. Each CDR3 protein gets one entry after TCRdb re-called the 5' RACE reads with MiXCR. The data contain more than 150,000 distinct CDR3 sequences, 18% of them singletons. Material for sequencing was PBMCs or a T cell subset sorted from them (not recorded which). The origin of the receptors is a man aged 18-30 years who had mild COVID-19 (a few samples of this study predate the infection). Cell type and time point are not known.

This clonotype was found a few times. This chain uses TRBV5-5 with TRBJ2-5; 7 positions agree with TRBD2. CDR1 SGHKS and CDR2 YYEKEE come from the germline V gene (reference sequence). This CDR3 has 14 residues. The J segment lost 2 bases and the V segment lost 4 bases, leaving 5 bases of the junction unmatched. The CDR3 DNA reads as TGTGCCAGCAGCCGGACTAGGGGACAAGAGACCCAGTACTTC. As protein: CASSRTRGQETQYF. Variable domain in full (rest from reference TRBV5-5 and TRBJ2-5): DAGVTQSPTHLIKTRGQQVTLRCSPISGHKSVSWYQQVLGQGPQFIFQYYEKEERGRGNFPDRFSARQFPNYSSELNVNALLLGDSALYLCASSRTRGQETQYFGPGTRLLVL.

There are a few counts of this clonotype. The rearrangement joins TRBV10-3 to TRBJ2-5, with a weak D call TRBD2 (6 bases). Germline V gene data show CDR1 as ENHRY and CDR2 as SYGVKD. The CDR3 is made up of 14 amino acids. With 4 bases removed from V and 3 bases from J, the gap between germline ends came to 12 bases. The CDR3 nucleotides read TGTGCCATCAGTGTAAGGGGCGGGGAAGAGACCCAGTACTTC. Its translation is CAISVRGGEETQYF.

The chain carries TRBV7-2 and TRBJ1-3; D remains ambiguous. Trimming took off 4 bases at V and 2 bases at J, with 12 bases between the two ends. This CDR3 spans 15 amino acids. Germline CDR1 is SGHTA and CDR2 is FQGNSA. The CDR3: CASSSRSGAGNTIYF. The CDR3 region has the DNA TGTGCCAGCAGCTCGAGGTCGGGCGCTGGAAACACCATATATTTT.

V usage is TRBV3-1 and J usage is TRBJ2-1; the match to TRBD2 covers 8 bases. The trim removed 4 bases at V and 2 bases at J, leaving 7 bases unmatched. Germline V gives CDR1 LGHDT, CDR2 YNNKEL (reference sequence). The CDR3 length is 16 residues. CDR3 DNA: TGTGCCAGCAGCCTAATCAGCGGGGGCCCCTACAATGAGCAGTTCTTC. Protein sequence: CASSLISGGPYNEQFF.

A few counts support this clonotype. Here the CDR3 reads CASGTGEGTDTQYF. CDR3 DNA: TGCGCCAGCGGGACAGGGGAGGGCACAGATACGCAGTATTTT. J is TRBJ2-3 and V is TRBV5-1, with TRBD1 matching 10 bases. Germline values: CDR1 SGHRS, CDR2 YFSETQ. The CDR3 runs 14 residues. The V segment lost 7 bases and the J segment 1 base; nucleotides outside the gene matches: 3.

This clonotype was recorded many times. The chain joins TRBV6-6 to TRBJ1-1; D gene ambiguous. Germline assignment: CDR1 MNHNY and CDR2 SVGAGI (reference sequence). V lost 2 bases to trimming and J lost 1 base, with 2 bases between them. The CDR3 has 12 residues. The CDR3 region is CASSYRNTEAFF. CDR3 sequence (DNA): TGTGCCAGCAGTTACAGGAACACTGAAGCTTTCTTT.

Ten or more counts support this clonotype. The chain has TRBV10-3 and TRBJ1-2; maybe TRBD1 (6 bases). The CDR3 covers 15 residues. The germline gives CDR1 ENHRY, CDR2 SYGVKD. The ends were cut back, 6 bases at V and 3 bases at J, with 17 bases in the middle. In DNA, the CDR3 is TGTGCCATCAGAGCTGGAGCAGGGGACGACTATGGCTACACCTTC. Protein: CAIRAGAGDDYGYTF.

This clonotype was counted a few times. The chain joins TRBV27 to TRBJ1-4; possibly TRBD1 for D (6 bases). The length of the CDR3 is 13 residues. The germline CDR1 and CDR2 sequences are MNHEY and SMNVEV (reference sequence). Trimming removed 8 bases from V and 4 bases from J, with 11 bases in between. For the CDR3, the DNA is TGTGCCAGCTCCAGGGGCGATAATGAAAAACTGTTTTTT. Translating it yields CASSRGDNEKLFF.

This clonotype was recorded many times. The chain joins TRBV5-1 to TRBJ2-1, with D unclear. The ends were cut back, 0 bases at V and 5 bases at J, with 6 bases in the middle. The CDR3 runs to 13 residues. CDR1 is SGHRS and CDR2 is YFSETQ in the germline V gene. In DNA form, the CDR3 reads TGCGCCAGCAGCTTGGAGCCAAACAATGAGCAGTTCTTC. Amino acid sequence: CASSLEPNNEQFF.

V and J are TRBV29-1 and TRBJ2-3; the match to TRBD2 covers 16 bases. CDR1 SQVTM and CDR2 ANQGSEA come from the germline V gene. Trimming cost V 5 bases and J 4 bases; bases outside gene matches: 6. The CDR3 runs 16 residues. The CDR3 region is CSVQGLAGGRADTQYF. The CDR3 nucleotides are TGCAGCGTTCAGGGACTAGCGGGGGGGCGTGCAGATACGCAGTATTTT.

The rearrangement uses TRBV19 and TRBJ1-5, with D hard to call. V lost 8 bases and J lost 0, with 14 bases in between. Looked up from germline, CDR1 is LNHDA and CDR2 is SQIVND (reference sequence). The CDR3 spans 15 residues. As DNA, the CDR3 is TGTGCCAGTGGCCCGACCGTCTATAGCAATCAGCCCCAGCATTTT. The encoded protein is CASGPTVYSNQPQHF.

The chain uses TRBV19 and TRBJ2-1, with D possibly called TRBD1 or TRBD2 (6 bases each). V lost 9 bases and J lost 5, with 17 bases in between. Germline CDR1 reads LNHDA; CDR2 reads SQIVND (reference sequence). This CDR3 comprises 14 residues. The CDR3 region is CARGADPGDNEQFF. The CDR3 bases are TGTGCCAGGGGGGCGGACCCGGGGGACAATGAGCAGTTCTTC. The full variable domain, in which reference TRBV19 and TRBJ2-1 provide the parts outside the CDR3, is DGGITQSPKYLFRKEGQNVTLSCEQNLNHDAMYWYRQDPGQGLRLIYYSQIVNDFQKGDIAEGYSVSREKKESFPLTVTSAQKNPTAFYLCARGADPGDNEQFFGPGTRLTVL.

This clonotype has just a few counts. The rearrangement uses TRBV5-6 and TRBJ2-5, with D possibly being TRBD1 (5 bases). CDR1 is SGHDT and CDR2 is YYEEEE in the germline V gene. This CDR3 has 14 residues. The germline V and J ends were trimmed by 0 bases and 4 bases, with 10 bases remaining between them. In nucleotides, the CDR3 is TGTGCCAGCAGCTTGGCAGGGTCGGGAGAGACCCAGTACTTC. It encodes CASSLAGSGETQYF.

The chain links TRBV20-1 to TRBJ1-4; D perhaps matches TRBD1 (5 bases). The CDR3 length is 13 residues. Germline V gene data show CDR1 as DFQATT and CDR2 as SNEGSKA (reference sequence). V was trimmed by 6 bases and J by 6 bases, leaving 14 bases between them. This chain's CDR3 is CSATQGTDEKLFF. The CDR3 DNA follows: TGCAGTGCAACCCAGGGAACCGATGAAAAACTGTTTTTT.

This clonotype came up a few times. The CDR3 sequence is CASSPRQGYYNEQFF. CDR3 bases: TGTGCCAGCAGTCCGCGACAGGGCTACTACAATGAGCAGTTCTTC. The chain links TRBV28 to TRBJ2-1; TRBD1 aligns across 7 bases. The CDR3 is made up of 15 amino acids. CDR1 MDHEN and CDR2 SYDVKM come from the germline V gene. With 5 bases clipped from V and 3 bases from J, the junction kept 7 bases outside the gene matches.

The CDR3 sequence: CASSLVGSGSPLHF. The DNA of the CDR3 is TGTGCCAGCAGCTTGGTGGGGTCCGGTTCACCCCTCCACTTT. The chain links TRBV7-2 to TRBJ1-6; D call uncertain. Per germline, CDR1 SGHTA and CDR2 FQGNSA. This CDR3 has 14 residues. V lost 3 bases, J lost 9 bases, and 12 bases lay in between.

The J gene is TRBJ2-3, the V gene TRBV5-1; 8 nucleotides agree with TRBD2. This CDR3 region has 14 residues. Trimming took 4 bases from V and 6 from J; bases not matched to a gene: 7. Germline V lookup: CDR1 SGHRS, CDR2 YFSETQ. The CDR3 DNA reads TGCGCCAGCAGCCGCAGGATAGCGGGGGATACGCAGTATTTT. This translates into CASSRRIAGDTQYF.

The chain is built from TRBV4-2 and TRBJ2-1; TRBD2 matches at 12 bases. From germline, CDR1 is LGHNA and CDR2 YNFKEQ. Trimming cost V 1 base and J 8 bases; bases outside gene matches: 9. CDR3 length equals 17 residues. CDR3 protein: CASSQVWLAGGQDEQFF. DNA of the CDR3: TGTGCCAGCAGCCAAGTCTGGCTAGCGGGGGGGCAGGATGAGCAGTTCTTC.

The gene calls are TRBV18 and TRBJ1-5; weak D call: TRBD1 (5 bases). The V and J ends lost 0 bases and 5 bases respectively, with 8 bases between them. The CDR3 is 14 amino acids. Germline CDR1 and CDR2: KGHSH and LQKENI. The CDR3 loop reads CASSPPGADQPQHF. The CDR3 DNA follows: TGTGCCAGCTCACCACCAGGGGCTGATCAGCCCCAGCATTTT.